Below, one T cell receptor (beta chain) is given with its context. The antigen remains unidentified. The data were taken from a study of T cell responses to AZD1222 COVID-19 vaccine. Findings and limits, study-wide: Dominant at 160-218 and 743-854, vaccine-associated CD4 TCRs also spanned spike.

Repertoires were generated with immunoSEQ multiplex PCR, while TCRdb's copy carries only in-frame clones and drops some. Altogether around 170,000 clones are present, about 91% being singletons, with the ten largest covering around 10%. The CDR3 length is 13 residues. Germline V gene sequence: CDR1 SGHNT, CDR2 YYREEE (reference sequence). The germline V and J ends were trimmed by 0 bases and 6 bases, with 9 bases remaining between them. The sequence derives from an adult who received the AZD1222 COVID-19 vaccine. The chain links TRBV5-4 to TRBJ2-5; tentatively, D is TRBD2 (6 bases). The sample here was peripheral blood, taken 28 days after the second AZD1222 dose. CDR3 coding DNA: TGTGCCAGCAGCTTGGGGGGGGAGAAGACCCAGTACTTC. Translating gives CASSLGGEKTQYF. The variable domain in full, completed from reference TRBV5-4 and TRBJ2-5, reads ETGVTQSPTHLIKTRGQQVTLRCSSQSGHNTVSWYQQALGQGPQFIFQYYREEENGRGNFPPRFSGLQFPNYSSELNVNALELDDSALYLCASSLGGEKTQYFGPGTRLLVL.